The 30 T cell receptor beta chains presented below share a single source sample, sequenced in a study of cytomegalovirus exposure and HLA in healthy donors. Primers for the PCR totalled 60 Vbeta and 13 Jbeta. Only in-frame clones appear in the TCRdb table, and some are missing; sequencing was by immunoSEQ multiplex PCR. The sample gives some 110,000 clones, more than 55% of which show up once; less than 2% is in the top ten. Specimen: PBMCs. The receptors were sampled from a young man in good health and CMV-seronegative.

This clone has more than one count but fewer than ten. The V and J genes are TRBV7-9 and TRBJ2-7; 8 positions agree with TRBD1. V was pared by 0 bases and J by 1 base, with 8 bases of the junction left unmatched. This CDR3 region has 17 residues. Germline V gene sequence: CDR1 SEHNR, CDR2 FQNEAQ (reference sequence). The CDR3 region has the DNA TGTGCCAGCAGCTTAGCTGGGCTCGGGGACAGGTCCTACGAGCAGTACTTC. Protein: CASSLAGLGDRSYEQYF. The full variable domain, with the rest looked up from reference TRBV7-9 and TRBJ2-7, is DTGVSQNPRHKITKRGQNVTFRCDPISEHNRLYWYRQTLGQGPEFLTYFQNEAQLEKSRLLSDRFSAERPKGSFSTLEIQRTEQGDSAMYLCASSLAGLGDRSYEQYFGPGTRLTVT.

This clone was seen just once. The V and J genes are TRBV6-6 and TRBJ2-7; 9 bases are shared with TRBD1. The ends lost 2 bases at V and 3 bases at J; junction bases unmatched: 5. From germline, CDR1 is MNHNY and CDR2 SVGAGI (reference sequence). This CDR3 is 15 amino acids long. Here the CDR3 reads CASSYGTGNRYEQYF. The CDR3 DNA sequence: TGTGCCAGCAGTTACGGGACAGGGAATCGCTACGAGCAGTACTTC.

V usage is TRBV2 and J usage is TRBJ1-4, with D maybe TRBD1 (6 bases). V lost 2 bases and J 8 bases, leaving 12 bases between the germline ends. This CDR3 has 14 residues. The germline V gene has CDR1 SNHLY and CDR2 FYNNEI. The CDR3 DNA reads as TGTGCCAGCAGTGAACGCAGGGGAGTAGAAAAACTGTTTTTT. Protein sequence: CASSERRGVEKLFF.

This chain uses TRBV6-4 with TRBJ1-1; D may be TRBD1 (5 bases). The CDR3 is 14 amino acids. From germline, CDR1 is MRHNA and CDR2 SNTAGT. V was cut by 6 bases and J by 1 base, with 12 bases left in between. This chain's CDR3 is CASRKFGGNTEAFF. The CDR3 DNA reads as TGTGCCAGCAGGAAATTCGGGGGGAACACTGAAGCTTTCTTT.

This chain links TRBV19 with TRBJ2-1; D is possibly TRBD1 (5 bases). Trimming left V 2 bases short and J 7 bases short, with 18 bases between. CDR3 size: 16 residues. Germline assignment: CDR1 LNHDA and CDR2 SQIVND (reference sequence). CDR3 in amino acids: CASSINGIGVKNEQFF. For the CDR3, the DNA is TGTGCCAGTAGTATAAATGGAATAGGGGTAAAAAATGAGCAGTTCTTC.

The chain joins TRBV19 to TRBJ1-4; tentative D call: TRBD1 (6 bases). Trimming took off 4 bases at V and 7 bases at J, with 19 bases between the two ends. The CDR3 extends over 16 amino acids. The germline gives CDR1 LNHDA, CDR2 SQIVND (reference sequence). DNA for the CDR3: TGTGCCAGTAGTACGTCCGGACAGCGTTATGGTGAAAAACTGTTTTTT. Translation: CASSTSGQRYGEKLFF.

In DNA form, the CDR3 reads TGTGCCAGCAGTGCCGGGGGACAGGACAGTTCACCCCTCCACTTT. Amino acids: CASSAGGQDSSPLHF. The genes are TRBV25-1 and TRBJ1-6; 8 positions match TRBD1. Germline trimming cut 4 bases from V and 9 bases from J; bases unmatched to any gene: 8. The germline gives CDR1 MGHDK, CDR2 SYGVNS. This CDR3 contains 15 residues.

The V gene is TRBV6-5, the J gene TRBJ1-1, with 8 bases identical to TRBD1. The V gene's germline CDR1 is MNHEY and CDR2 SVGAGI. The V and J ends lost 4 bases and 5 bases, in that order; junction bases with no gene match: 12. The CDR3 length is 16 residues. The CDR3 sequence is CASSSRQGRGETEAFF. CDR3 nucleotides: TGTGCCAGCAGTTCCAGACAGGGGCGGGGAGAGACTGAAGCTTTCTTT.

This clone was counted between two and nine times. The CDR3 region has the DNA TGTGCCAGCAGTCGAGCGTCCGACAGCTCTGGAAACACCATATATTTT. It codes for CASSRASDSSGNTIYF. V and J are TRBV6-6 and TRBJ1-3, with a weak D call TRBD1 (5 bases). CDR3 length equals 16 residues. V gave up 5 bases and J gave up 0 bases, with 14 bases separating them. In germline, CDR1 is MNHNY, CDR2 SVGAGI (reference sequence).

The gene calls are TRBV6-1 and TRBJ2-2, with D maybe TRBD2 (5 bases). Trimming cost V 8 bases and J 6 bases, with 7 bases left between them. The CDR3 has 11 amino acids. Germline CDR1 MNHNS, CDR2 SASEGT. In DNA, the CDR3 is TGTGCCAGCGGGAGCTCCGGGGAGCTGTTTTTT. Translating gives CASGSSGELFF.

The chain is built from TRBV7-9 and TRBJ2-1, with 7 bases that match TRBD2. The V and J ends lost 5 bases and 7 bases, in that order; junction bases with no gene match: 17. The V gene's germline CDR1 is SEHNR and CDR2 FQNEAQ (reference sequence). The CDR3 runs 17 residues. This chain's CDR3 is CASSLVAGSGIRNEQFF. CDR3 DNA sequence: TGTGCCAGCAGCCTAGTAGCGGGCTCGGGCATCCGGAATGAGCAGTTCTTC.

V usage is TRBV7-9 and J usage is TRBJ2-2, with 8 bases lining up with TRBD1. The CDR3 sequence is 16 residues long. V lost 4 bases and J lost 7; bases outside the gene matches: 11. CDR1 is SEHNR, CDR2 FQNEAQ, per germline (reference sequence). The CDR3 here is CASSSMSQGADGELFF. The CDR3 nucleotides read TGTGCCAGCAGCTCCATGTCCCAGGGGGCCGACGGGGAGCTGTTTTTT.

The rearrangement uses TRBV25-1 and TRBJ2-5; the D gene is possibly TRBD2 (6 bases). Trimming stripped 4 bases from V and 2 bases from J, with 8 bases between. The germline V gene has CDR1 MGHDK and CDR2 SYGVNS. This CDR3 has 13 residues. The DNA for the CDR3 is TGTGCCAGCAGTGTCCGGGGGCAAGAGACCCAGTACTTC. Its translation: CASSVRGQETQYF.

The J gene is TRBJ1-6, the V gene TRBV5-4; 7 bases are a match to TRBD1. The CDR3 runs to 15 residues. The germline V gene has CDR1 SGHNT and CDR2 YYREEE (reference sequence). V lost 4 bases and J lost 4; bases outside the gene matches: 5. CDR3 region: CASSGGTAYNSPLHF. In DNA form, the CDR3 reads TGTGCCAGCAGCGGCGGGACAGCATATAATTCACCCCTCCACTTT.

This chain uses TRBV19 with TRBJ2-2; D is unclear. Germline CDR1 and CDR2: LNHDA and SQIVND (reference sequence). V was shortened by 6 bases and J by 6 bases, with 14 bases between the two germline ends. This CDR3 spans 14 amino acids. CDR3 sequence reads: CASSKMVGAGELFF. Here the CDR3 DNA reads TGTGCCAGTAGCAAAATGGTAGGAGCCGGGGAGCTGTTTTTT. The whole variable domain, remainder taken from reference TRBV19 and TRBJ2-2, is DGGITQSPKYLFRKEGQNVTLSCEQNLNHDAMYWYRQDPGQGLRLIYYSQIVNDFQKGDIAEGYSVSREKKESFPLTVTSAQKNPTAFYLCASSKMVGAGELFFGEGSRLTVL.

The chain couples TRBV10-1 to TRBJ2-2; D call uncertain. The V gene lost 2 bases and the J gene lost 4 bases, with 5 bases spanning the gap. From germline, CDR1 is WNHNN and CDR2 SYGVQD (reference sequence). The CDR3 has 13 amino acids. CDR3 sequence: CASSELITGELFF. CDR3 coding DNA: TGCGCCAGCAGTGAGCTTATCACCGGGGAGCTGTTTTTT.

This clone was detected a few times. This sequence joins TRBV5-6 and TRBJ2-7; D not resolved. V was clipped by 0 bases and J by 2 bases, with 9 bases between them. CDR1 and CDR2 (germline): SGHDT, YYEEEE. There are 14 residues in the CDR3. The chain's CDR3 is CASSLGPPTYEQYF. CDR3 in DNA: TGTGCCAGCAGCTTGGGCCCTCCTACCTACGAGCAGTACTTC.

This clone was detected once. The genes are TRBV7-3 and TRBJ2-5, with D hard to call. V lost 5 bases, J lost 6 bases, and 13 bases lay in between. The CDR3 covers 13 residues. CDR1 SGHTA and CDR2 FQGTGA come from the germline V gene. The CDR3 DNA sequence: TGTGCCAGCAGCCCCGGCCTGGGCCAGACCCAGTACTTC. The encoded protein is CASSPGLGQTQYF.

Regarding this clone: Other nucleotide sequences from this sample produce the same CDR3. The chain recombines TRBV30 with TRBJ1-1; D remains ambiguous. The CDR3 totals 17 residues. Germline CDR1 reads GTSNPN; CDR2 reads SVGIG (reference sequence). V was clipped by 3 bases and J by 3 bases, with 23 bases between them. CDR3 DNA sequence: TGTGCCTGGAGGGCCGGACGTTTAGGGAGATCGGACACTGAAGCTTTCTTT. As protein: CAWRAGRLGRSDTEAFF. The full variable domain, in which reference TRBV30 and TRBJ1-1 provide the parts outside the CDR3, is SQTIHQWPATLVQPVGSPLSLECTVEGTSNPNLYWYRQAAGRGLQLLFYSVGIGQISSEVPQNLSASRPQDRQFILSSKKLLLSDSGFYLCAWRAGRLGRSDTEAFFGQGTRLTVV.

This clone was counted once. The chain carries TRBV6-5 and TRBJ1-4, with TRBD1 matching over 8 bases. Germline CDR1 reads MNHEY; CDR2 reads SVGAGI. This CDR3 has 14 amino acids. The trim removed 6 bases at V and 8 bases at J, leaving 8 bases unmatched. The CDR3 DNA reads as TGTGCCAGCAGGGGTACAGGGGGACAGGAAAAACTGTTTTTT. It is translated as CASRGTGGQEKLFF.

The chain uses TRBV14 and TRBJ2-5; the match to TRBD2 covers 8 bases. V shed 0 bases, J shed 3 bases, and the junction held 12 bases outside the gene matches. Per germline, CDR1 SGHDN and CDR2 FVKESK. The length of the CDR3 is 18 residues. The DNA for the CDR3 is TGTGCCAGCAGCCAAGATTTCGGCAAGCGGGGGTTCGAAGAGACCCAGTACTTC. Amino acids: CASSQDFGKRGFEETQYF.

This clone was counted a few times. The V and J genes are TRBV6-5 and TRBJ2-5; weak D call: TRBD2 (5 bases). CDR3 length: 14 residues. The V gene lost 6 bases and the J gene lost 7 bases, with 18 bases spanning the gap. CDR1 MNHEY and CDR2 SVGAGI come from the germline V gene. The CDR3 nucleotides read TGTGCCAGCAGCTCTCTCTCTAGCCTTTGGACCCAGTACTTC. Translated: CASSSLSSLWTQYF.

The rearrangement joins TRBV4-1 to TRBJ2-7; TRBD2 matches at 9 bases. Losses at the gene ends were 0 bases for V and 7 bases for J; bases not matched to a gene: 7. CDR1 is MGHRA and CDR2 is YSYEKL in the germline V gene. This CDR3 contains 15 residues. This chain's CDR3 is CASSQEASGAREQYF. CDR3 DNA sequence: TGCGCCAGCAGCCAAGAGGCTAGCGGGGCCCGGGAGCAGTACTTC.

The chain carries TRBV27 and TRBJ1-1; 7 nucleotides line up with TRBD1. The V and J ends lost 3 bases and 5 bases, in that order; junction bases with no gene match: 3. The germline gives CDR1 MNHEY, CDR2 SMNVEV (reference sequence). The CDR3 has 13 residues. CDR3 sequence reads: CASSFTGVTEAFF. CDR3 nucleotides: TGTGCCAGCAGTTTTACAGGGGTTACTGAAGCTTTCTTT.

This clone was counted a single time. The chain links TRBV2 to TRBJ2-3; D unresolved. This CDR3 spans 12 amino acids. The germline V and J ends were trimmed by 6 bases and 0 bases, with 4 bases remaining between them. From germline, CDR1 is SNHLY and CDR2 FYNNEI. The DNA for the CDR3 is TGTGCCAGCAGATCTAGCACAGATACGCAGTATTTT. As protein: CASRSSTDTQYF.

The rearrangement uses TRBV10-2 and TRBJ2-7; 7 nucleotides line up with TRBD2. This CDR3 comprises 16 residues. Germline V CDR1 and CDR2: WSHSY, SAAADI. V dropped 4 bases and J dropped 2; count of bases not matched to a gene: 11. In DNA, the CDR3 is TGCGCCAGCAGTGCTCGTTCAGCGGGGCTCACCTACGAGCAGTACTTC. It yields the protein CASSARSAGLTYEQYF.

This clone has just a few counts. The chain employs TRBV7-6 and TRBJ2-5; 9 bases match TRBD2. J gave up 1 base and V 1 base, and 4 bases lay outside the gene matches. Germline V gene sequence: CDR1 SGHVS, CDR2 FNYEAQ. The CDR3 loop spans 16 amino acids. The CDR3 DNA reads TGTGCCAGCAGCTTAGGCCTAGCGGGGATCCAAGAGACCCAGTACTTC. Protein product: CASSLGLAGIQETQYF.

The chain couples TRBV7-2 to TRBJ2-7; possibly TRBD2 for D (5 bases). Germline CDR1 SGHTA, CDR2 FQGNSA. The V gene lost 0 bases and the J gene lost 4 bases, with 13 bases spanning the gap. The CDR3 length is 15 residues. The CDR3 DNA is TGTGCCAGCAGCTTAGCAGCGGCCCGGAATTACGAGCAGTACTTC. Its translation: CASSLAAARNYEQYF. The complete variable domain, with remaining parts taken from reference TRBV7-2 and TRBJ2-7, reads GAGVSQSPSNKVTEKGKDVELRCDPISGHTALYWYRQSLGQGLEFLIYFQGNSAPDKSGLPSDRFSAERTGGSVSTLTIQRTQQEDSAVYLCASSLAAARNYEQYFGPGTRLTVT.

The V call is TRBV30, the J call TRBJ2-7; D not resolved. Per germline, CDR1 GTSNPN and CDR2 SVGIG (reference sequence). This CDR3 has 12 residues. V lost 1 base and J lost 2, with 6 bases in between. CDR3 loop: CAWSDSPYEQYF. CDR3 DNA sequence: TGTGCCTGGAGTGACAGCCCCTACGAGCAGTACTTC.

The chain uses TRBV2 and TRBJ2-5; 7 bases are a match to TRBD2. The ends lost 7 bases at V and 1 base at J; junction bases unmatched: 6. Germline CDR1 SNHLY, CDR2 FYNNEI. The CDR3 spans 14 residues. The CDR3 loop is CASTRGTTQETQYF. CDR3 coding DNA: TGTGCCAGCACGCGGGGGACGACCCAAGAGACCCAGTACTTC.